These T cell receptor beta chains were read from a single sample in a study of T cell repertoires in cytomegalovirus infection. Each CDR3 protein is one row after TCRdb ran MiXCR on the reads. Of about 130,000 distinct CDR3 sequences listed, approximately 9.2% were seen once; the top ten hold about 9.4%. Sequencing was performed on PBMCs. The receptors were sampled from a human donor in good health (CMV status not recorded). Some clones in this sample may be carry-over from other donors' samples. Each CDR3 is given without its conserved first and last residue. The order of the fields is V gene, CDR3 length, J gene, CDR3 protein.

TRBV20-1	13	TRBJ1-1	SAGREGQTNTEAF
TRBV7-2	12	TRBJ2-7	ASSFQRGGYEQY
TRBV28	12	TRBJ1-2	ASSPSPQGFGYT
TRBV30	15	TRBJ2-1	AWRAITGLRSYNEQF
TRBV3-1	11	TRBJ2-5	ASRHRAEETQY
TRBV12-5	12	TRBJ2-7	ASGLPLKAYEQY
TRBV14	12	TRBJ1-1	ASSQDWEYTEAF
TRBV18	12	TRBJ2-5	ASSPGRGGETQY
TRBV7-2	12	TRBJ2-4	ASSLPGQKNIQY
TRBV15	12	TRBJ2-2	ATSRGGYTGELF
TRBV20-1	11	TRBJ2-7	SAPRGNPYEQY
TRBV5-6	14	TRBJ2-7	ASSSLGGTSSYEQY
TRBV7-2	11	TRBJ1-2	ASSLAGRGGYT
TRBV12-5	12	TRBJ2-3	ASGLGTTIGGQY
TRBV5-5	13	TRBJ1-5	ASSFLQGGPQPQH
TRBV4-2	14	TRBJ2-2	ASSQVQGAGVGELF
TRBV28	14	TRBJ2-1	ASSSKAGRAYNEQF
TRBV20-1	12	TRBJ2-5	SARGGASQETQY
TRBV28	13	TRBJ2-1	ASSSTGRGYNEQF
TRBV10-2	14	TRBJ1-3	ASSEAGSASGNTIY
TRBV7-3	12	TRBJ2-7	ASSFSIGAYEQY
TRBV10-3	13	TRBJ2-3	AISPTRGGSDTQY
TRBV29-1	11	TRBJ2-5	SVTYGQKETQY
TRBV7-6	14	TRBJ2-1	ASSLAGGKTYNEQF
TRBV10-3	11	TRBJ2-5	AMRQGRQETQY
TRBV2	12	TRBJ1-4	ASTRGLSDEKLF